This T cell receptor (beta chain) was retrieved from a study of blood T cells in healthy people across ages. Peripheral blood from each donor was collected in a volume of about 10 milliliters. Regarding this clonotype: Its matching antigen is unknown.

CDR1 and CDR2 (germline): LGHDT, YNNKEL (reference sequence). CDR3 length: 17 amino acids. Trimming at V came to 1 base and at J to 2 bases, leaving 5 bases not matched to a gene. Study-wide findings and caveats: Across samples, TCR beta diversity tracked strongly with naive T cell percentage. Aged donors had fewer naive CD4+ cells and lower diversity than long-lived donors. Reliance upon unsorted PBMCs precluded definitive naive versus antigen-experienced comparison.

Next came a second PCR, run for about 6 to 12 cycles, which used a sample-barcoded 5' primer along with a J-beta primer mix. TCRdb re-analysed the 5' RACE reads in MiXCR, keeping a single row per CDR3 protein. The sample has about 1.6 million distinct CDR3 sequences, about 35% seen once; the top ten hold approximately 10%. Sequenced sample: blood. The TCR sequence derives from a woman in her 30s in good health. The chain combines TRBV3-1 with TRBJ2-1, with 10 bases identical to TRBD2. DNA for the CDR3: TGTGCCAGCAGCCAAGGCCTGGGACTAGCGCCCTACAATGAGCAGTTCTTC. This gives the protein CASSQGLGLAPYNEQFF.